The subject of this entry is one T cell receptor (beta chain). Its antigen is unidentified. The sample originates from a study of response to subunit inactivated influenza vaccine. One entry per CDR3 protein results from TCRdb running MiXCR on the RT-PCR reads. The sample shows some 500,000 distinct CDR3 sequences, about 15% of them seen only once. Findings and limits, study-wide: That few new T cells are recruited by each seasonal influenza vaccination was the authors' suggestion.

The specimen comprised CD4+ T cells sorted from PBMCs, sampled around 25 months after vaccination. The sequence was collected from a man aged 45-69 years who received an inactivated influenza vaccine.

The CDR3 is CASSSRLLRGFAQYF. Here the CDR3 DNA reads TGTGCCAGCAGTTCTCGACTCCTTCGGGGGTTCGCGCAGTACTTC. V and J are TRBV28 and TRBJ2-7; tentatively, D is TRBD2 (6 bases). From germline, CDR1 is MDHEN and CDR2 SYDVKM. Trimming removed 4 bases at V and 9 bases at J, with 22 bases between. This CDR3 spans 15 amino acids. The whole variable domain, filled in from reference TRBV28 and TRBJ2-7, reads DVKVTQSSRYLVKRTGEKVFLECVQDMDHENMFWYRQDPGLGLRLIYFSYDVKMKEKGDIPEGYSVSREKKERFSLILESASTNQTSMYLCASSSRLLRGFAQYFGPGTRLTVT.